The text below deals with one T cell receptor (beta chain). Its matching antigen is unknown. The entry originates in a study of shared clonotypes between healthy human individuals. Looking at the study overall: CD4 naive and CD4 memory each took three plates per donor, while CD8 naive took two and CD8 memory one.

Terminally differentiated effector memory CD45RA+ cells were excluded from the naive CD8 cells, which were CD45RO-negative and positively selected for CCR7. TCRdb's table, derived via immunoSEQ multiplex PCR, lists solely in-frame clones and lacks some. The sample includes about 700,000 clones, 92% of them seen just once. Looked up from germline, CDR1 is MNHEY and CDR2 is SMNVEV (reference sequence). The CDR3 runs to 16 residues. Between the trimmed V and J ends, which lost 3 bases and 4 bases, there was a span of 13 bases. Study-wide results and caveats: In general, naive subsets displayed greater estimated richness than memory subsets did.

The sequenced material came from naive CD8+ T cells sorted from blood. The clonotype comes from a young man in good health. V usage is TRBV27 and J usage is TRBJ2-6; D ambiguous. The CDR3 is CASSFLPLGGANVLTF. In DNA form, the CDR3 reads TGTGCCAGCAGTTTCCTACCGTTAGGCGGGGCCAACGTCCTGACTTTC. Looking up the rest from reference TRBV27 and TRBJ2-6 gives the full variable domain: EAQVTQNPRYLITVTGKKLTVTCSQNMNHEYMSWYRQDPGLGLRQIYYSMNVEVTDKGDVPEGYKVSRKEKRNFPLILESPSPNQTSLYFCASSFLPLGGANVLTFGAGSRLTVL.